The source of this TCR beta chain is a study of vaccination effects on CD4 cells after COVID-19. Study-level results: Common cold coronaviruses were cross-recognized by only 1 of 255 vaccine-induced clones in healthy vaccinees. Substantial clonal contraction characterized both infection- and vaccine-induced clones late after vaccination.

Assay used: immunoSEQ multiplex PCR; TCRdb lists only in-frame clones, some missing. The table shows tens of thousands of clones, with roughly 80% occurring only once. In the case of this clone: Its specificity is not known.

ViraFEST used viral peptide pools to expand antigen-specific CD4+ T cells before sequencing. Having been cultured for about ten days, the cells underwent CD4+ T cell isolation. Having tested negative for nucleocapsid antibodies, the vaccine recipients showed no prior SARS-CoV-2 infection. The CDR3 consists of 12 residues. Trimming removed 5 bases from V and 6 bases from J, with 7 bases in between. The germline V gene has CDR1 MNHEY and CDR2 SVGAGI. The clonotype comes from a human donor who received a COVID-19 vaccine. Sample: CD4+ T cells from PBMCs cultured with SARS-CoV-2 spike peptides, taken before COVID-19 vaccination. J is TRBJ2-2 and V is TRBV6-5; D not resolved. Written as DNA, the CDR3 is TGTGCCAGCAGTACTACATCCGGGGAGCTGTTTTTT. Protein: CASSTTSGELFF.